This TCR beta chain was profiled in a study of blood T cell repertoires in COVID-19 (dated by TCRdb to 2020 to 2022). Context from the whole study: Samples covering the acute and convalescent phases of COVID-19 were provided by collaborators in the United States, Italy and Spain. Deeply sampled blood TCRbeta repertoires from subjects exposed to, actively infected with, or recovered from COVID-19 were included in the dataset. The material from the prospective study consisted of cDNA or gDNA derived from T cells, B-cell-depleted T cells, or PBMCs. Nearly every sample came with metadata listing a de-identified subject ID, COVID-19 status, age in years and sex. Samples came from the ongoing ImmuneRACE study (first 160 participants) plus 1,254 subjects from 6 global collaborators. HLA class I and class II types, where available, came from metadata supplied by the sample provider rather than from assay-based typing. The repertoires were made available in a free public database intended to serve as a resource for research on the immune response to SARS-CoV-2.

TCRbeta CDR3 regions were amplified from genomic DNA by means of the immunoSEQ Assay, a bias-controlled multiplex PCR. The study's processing was this. The number of nucleated cells in each sample was estimated by amplification of reference gene primers within the assay. To quantify the absolute abundance of each unique TCRbeta CDR3 rearrangement, sequence reads were collapsed and filtered. For each sample, productive Simpson clonality was calculated as the square root of Simpson's diversity index across productive rearrangements. TCRdb limited this immuneACCESS table to in-frame rearrangements with V and J called. A share of clones is missing; checked studies link under half to unresolved V genes, and the rest is unexplained. That table is the source of V, J and clone size, and D and trimming were worked out from the DNA. The sample contains around 200,000 clones, more than 75% of them found a single time. About 7% of the sample comes from the top ten.

In the prospective study, participants were roughly 18 to 95 years old, resided in about two dozen geographic areas of the United States, and were enrolled through a virtual design. To assign participants to cohorts, the prospective study relied on clinical history that participants themselves reported in a screening survey and a study questionnaire. Each participant in the prospective study had whole blood, serum and a nasopharyngeal or oropharyngeal swab collected by mobile phlebotomists. Over an approximately two-month period, participants in the prospective study had the option of providing additional blood draws and questionnaires. Before DNA extraction, blood samples from the prospective study were shipped at room temperature or frozen. The CDR3 spans 14 residues, from the cysteine through the phenylalanine. Left in the record is the CDR3 DNA by itself, 42 bases read in frame from the first base. V lost 6 bases and J lost 4 bases, and the count of bases not matched to a germline gene is 6. Reading the germline V gene gives CDR1 SNHLY and CDR2 FYNNEI.

Comment on this clone: Its antigen is still unknown. No much larger clone is present one base from it, and per-base qualities are unavailable.

Beyond this particular receptor, the publication reports: How much clinical and demographic metadata was included differed by source and by participant, and the metadata was provided uncurated.

This clonotype was sampled from a woman in her forties with acute COVID-19. In this chain, TRBV2 is recombined with TRBJ1-5; 7 of the junction bases match TRBD1. What was sequenced was PBMCs or T cells enriched from blood (not recorded which). The sequence in DNA is TGTGCCAGCAGACTTGGGACAGCTAATCAGCCCCAGCATTTT. The resulting protein is CASRLGTANQPQHF.